This paragraph covers one T cell receptor (beta chain) sequence. This entry comes from a study of CD8 T cells in Susac syndrome. Per the germline V gene, CDR1 is MGHDK and CDR2 is SYGVNS. This CDR3 has 11 amino acids. Trimming took off 9 bases at V and 1 base at J, with 7 bases between the two ends. Sequencing of TCR beta was carried out in blood CD8+ and CD4+ T cells. The multiple sclerosis controls consisted of treatment-naive patients with relapsing-remitting disease, either stable or active. FACS was used to enrich TEMRA cells, whereas the CD8+ and CD4+ T cells were obtained by negative isolation. RNA amounts of about 0.5 to 1 ug underwent reverse transcription with random hexamers. An immunoSEQ multiplex PCR amplified TCR beta CDR3 over 54 Vbeta and 13 Jbeta. TCRdb itself ran the immunoSEQ multiplex PCR reads through MiXCR, one entry per CDR3 protein. The table records some 170,000 distinct CDR3 sequences, approximately 95% of them present only once.

Material for sequencing was CD4+ T cells from PBMCs. This chain links TRBV25-1 with TRBJ2-7; TRBD2 is a possible D gene (5 bases). The TCR was taken from a human donor with multiple sclerosis. The CDR3 sequence is CASGRSYEQYF. The CDR3 DNA reads TGTGCCAGTGGGAGATCCTACGAGCAGTACTTC.